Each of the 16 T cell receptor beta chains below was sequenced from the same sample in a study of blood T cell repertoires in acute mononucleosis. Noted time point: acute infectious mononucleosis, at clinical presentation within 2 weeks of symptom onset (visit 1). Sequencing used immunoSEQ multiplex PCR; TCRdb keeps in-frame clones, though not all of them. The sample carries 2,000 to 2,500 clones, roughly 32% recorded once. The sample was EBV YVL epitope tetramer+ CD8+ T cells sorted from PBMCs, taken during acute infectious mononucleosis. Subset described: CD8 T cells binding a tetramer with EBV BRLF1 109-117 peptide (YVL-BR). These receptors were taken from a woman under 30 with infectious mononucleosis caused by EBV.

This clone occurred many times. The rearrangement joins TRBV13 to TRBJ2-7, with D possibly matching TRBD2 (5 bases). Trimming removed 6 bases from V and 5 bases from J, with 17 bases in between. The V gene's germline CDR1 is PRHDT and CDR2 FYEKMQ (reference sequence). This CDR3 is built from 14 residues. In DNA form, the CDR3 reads TGTGCCAGCAGTGAAGCGGACGTAGGCGACGAGCAGTACTTC. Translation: CASSEADVGDEQYF.

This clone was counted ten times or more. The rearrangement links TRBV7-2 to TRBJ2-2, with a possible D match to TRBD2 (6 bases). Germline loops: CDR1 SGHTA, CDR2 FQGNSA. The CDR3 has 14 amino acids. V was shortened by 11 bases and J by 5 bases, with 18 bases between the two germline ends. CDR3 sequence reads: CADAIGTSTGELFF. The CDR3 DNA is TGTGCCGACGCCATAGGGACTTCGACCGGGGAGCTGTTTTTT.

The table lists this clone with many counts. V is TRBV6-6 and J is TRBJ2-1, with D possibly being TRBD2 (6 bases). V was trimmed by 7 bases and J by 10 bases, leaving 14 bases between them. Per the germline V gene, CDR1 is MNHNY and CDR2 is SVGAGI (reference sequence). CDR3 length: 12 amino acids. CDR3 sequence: CASTLSGWEQFF. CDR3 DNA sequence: TGTGCCAGCACCCTAAGCGGGTGGGAGCAGTTCTTC.

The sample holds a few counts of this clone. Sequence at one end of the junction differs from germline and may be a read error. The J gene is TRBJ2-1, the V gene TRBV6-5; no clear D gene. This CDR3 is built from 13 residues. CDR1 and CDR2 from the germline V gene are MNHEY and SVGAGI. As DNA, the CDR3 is TGTGCCACCAGTGATTACAACTTCAATGAGCAGTTCTTC. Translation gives CATSDYNFNEQFF.

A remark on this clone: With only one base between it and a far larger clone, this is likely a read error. The CDR3 sequence: CASSFLVQTMNTEAFF. The CDR3 nucleotides are TGTGCCAGCAGTTTTCTGGTACAGACAATGAACACTGAAGCTTTCTTT. This chain joins TRBV27 and TRBJ1-1; no clear D gene. This CDR3 spans 16 amino acids. Germline values: CDR1 MNHEY, CDR2 SMNVEV (reference sequence). V lost 3 bases and J lost 0, with 14 bases in between.

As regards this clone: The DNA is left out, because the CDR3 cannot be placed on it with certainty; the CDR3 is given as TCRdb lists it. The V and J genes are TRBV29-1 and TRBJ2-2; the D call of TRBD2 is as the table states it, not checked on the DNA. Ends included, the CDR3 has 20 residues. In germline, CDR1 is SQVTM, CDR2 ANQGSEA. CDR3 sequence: CSVAKPAGLGEVRTPGSCFF.

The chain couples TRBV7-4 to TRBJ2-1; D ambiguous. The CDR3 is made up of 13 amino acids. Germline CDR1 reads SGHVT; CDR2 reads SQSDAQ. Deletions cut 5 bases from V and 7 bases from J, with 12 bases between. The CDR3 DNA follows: TGTGCCAGCAGCCAACTACCCTTGAATGAGCAGTTCTTC. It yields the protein CASSQLPLNEQFF.

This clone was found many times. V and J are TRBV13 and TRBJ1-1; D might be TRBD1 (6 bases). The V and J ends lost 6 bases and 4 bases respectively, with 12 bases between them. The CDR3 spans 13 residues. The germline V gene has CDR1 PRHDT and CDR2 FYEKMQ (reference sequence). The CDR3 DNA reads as TGTGCCAGCAGGCAACAGGGATCCACTGAAGCTTTCTTT. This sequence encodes CASRQQGSTEAFF.

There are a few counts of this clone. CDR3 protein: CASMVGSSYNEQFF. Written as DNA, the CDR3 is TGTGCCAGCATGGTCGGGAGCTCCTACAATGAGCAGTTCTTC. The chain joins TRBV27 to TRBJ2-1; a possible D gene is TRBD2 (6 bases). V was cut by 7 bases and J by 0 bases, with 10 bases left in between. The germline gives CDR1 MNHEY, CDR2 SMNVEV (reference sequence). The CDR3 is 14 amino acids.

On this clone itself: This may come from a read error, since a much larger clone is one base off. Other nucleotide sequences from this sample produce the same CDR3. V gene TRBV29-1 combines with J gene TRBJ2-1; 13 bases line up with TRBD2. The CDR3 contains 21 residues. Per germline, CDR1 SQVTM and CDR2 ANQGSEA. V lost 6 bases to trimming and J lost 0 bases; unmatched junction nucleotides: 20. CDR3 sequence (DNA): TGCAGCGTAGGTGTGACAGGGTCCGGGACTAGCGGGGCATACTCCTACAATGAGCAGTTCTTC. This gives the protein CSVGVTGSGTSGAYSYNEQFF.

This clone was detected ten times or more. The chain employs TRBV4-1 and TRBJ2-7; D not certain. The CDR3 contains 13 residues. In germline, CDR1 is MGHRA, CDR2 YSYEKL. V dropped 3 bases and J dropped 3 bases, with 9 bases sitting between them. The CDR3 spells CASSQLGSYEQYF. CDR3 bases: TGCGCCAGCAGCCAGCTAGGTAGCTACGAGCAGTACTTC.

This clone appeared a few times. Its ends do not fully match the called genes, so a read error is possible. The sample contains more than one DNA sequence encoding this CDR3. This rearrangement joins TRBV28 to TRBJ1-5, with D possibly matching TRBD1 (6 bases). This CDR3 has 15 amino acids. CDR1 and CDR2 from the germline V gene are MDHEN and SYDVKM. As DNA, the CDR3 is TGTGCCAGCAGTTTCCTTCTGGGGGGGGCGCAGCCCCATCATTTT. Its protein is CASSFLLGGAQPHHF.

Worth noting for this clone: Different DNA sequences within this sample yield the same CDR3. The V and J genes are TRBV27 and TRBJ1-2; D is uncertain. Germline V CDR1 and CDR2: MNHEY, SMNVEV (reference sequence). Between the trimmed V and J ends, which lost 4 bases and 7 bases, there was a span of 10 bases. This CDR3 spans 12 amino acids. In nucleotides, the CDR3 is TGTGCCAGCAGTTACGTCGGAGTTGGCTACACCTTC. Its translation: CASSYVGVGYTF.

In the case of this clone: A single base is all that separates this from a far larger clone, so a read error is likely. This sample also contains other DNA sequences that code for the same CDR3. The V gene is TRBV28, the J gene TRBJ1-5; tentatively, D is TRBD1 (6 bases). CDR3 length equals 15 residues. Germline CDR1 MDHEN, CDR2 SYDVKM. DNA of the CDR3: TGTTCCAGCAGTTTCCTTCTGGGGGGGGCTCAGCCCCAGCATTTT. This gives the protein CSSSFLLGGAQPQHF.

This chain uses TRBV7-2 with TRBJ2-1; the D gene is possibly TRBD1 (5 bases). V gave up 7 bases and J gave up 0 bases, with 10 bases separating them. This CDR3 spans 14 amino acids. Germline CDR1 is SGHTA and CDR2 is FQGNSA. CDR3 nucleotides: TGTGCCAGCACGACAGCGAGCTCCTACAATGAGCAGTTCTTC. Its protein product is CASTTASSYNEQFF.

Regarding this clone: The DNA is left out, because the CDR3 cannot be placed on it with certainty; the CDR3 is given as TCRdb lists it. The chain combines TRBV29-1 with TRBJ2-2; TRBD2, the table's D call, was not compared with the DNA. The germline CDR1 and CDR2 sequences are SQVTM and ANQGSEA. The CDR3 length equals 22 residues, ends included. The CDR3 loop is CSVGGTGSGTSGRFEHRGAVFF.